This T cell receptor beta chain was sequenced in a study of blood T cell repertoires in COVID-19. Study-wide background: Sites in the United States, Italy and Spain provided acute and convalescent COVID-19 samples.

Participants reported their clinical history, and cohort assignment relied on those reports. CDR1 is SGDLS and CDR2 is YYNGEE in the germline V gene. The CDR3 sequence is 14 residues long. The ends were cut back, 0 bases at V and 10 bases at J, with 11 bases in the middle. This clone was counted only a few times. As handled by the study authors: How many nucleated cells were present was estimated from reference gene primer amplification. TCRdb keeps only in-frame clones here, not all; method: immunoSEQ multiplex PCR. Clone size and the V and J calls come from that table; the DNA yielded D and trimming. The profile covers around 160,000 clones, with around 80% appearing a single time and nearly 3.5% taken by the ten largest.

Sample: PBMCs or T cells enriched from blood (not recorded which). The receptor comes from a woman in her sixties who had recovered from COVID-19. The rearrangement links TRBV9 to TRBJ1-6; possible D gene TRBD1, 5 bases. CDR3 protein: CASSVDTGESPLHF. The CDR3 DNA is TGTGCCAGCAGCGTAGACACAGGCGAGTCACCCCTCCACTTT.